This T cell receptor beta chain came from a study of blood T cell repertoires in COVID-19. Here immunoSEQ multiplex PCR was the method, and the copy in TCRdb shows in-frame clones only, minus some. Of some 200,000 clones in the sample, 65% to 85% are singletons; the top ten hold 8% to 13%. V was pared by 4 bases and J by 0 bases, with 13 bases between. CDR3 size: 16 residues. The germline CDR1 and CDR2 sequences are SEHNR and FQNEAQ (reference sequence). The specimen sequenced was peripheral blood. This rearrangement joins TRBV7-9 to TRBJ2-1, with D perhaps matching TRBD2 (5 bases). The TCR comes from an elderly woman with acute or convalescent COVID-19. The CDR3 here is CASSSFAGLSYNEQFF. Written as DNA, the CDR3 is TGTGCCAGCAGCTCCTTCGCGGGCCTCTCCTACAATGAGCAGTTCTTC.